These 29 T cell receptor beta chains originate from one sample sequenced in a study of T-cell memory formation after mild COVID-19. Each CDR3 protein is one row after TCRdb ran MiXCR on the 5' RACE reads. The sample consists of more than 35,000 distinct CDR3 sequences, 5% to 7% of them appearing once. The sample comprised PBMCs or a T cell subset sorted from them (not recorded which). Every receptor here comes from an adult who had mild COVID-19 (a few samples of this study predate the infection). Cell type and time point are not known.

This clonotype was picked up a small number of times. The CDR3 nucleotides read TGTGCCAGCAGTGATTACGGCGCGGGGGGCCGCCTGGGGGAGCTGTTTTTT. It specifies CASSDYGAGGRLGELFF. The gene calls are TRBV2 and TRBJ2-2, with 8 nucleotides matching TRBD2. Trimming took 3 bases from V and 8 from J; bases not matched to a gene: 14. The CDR3 extends over 17 amino acids. Per the germline V gene, CDR1 is SNHLY and CDR2 is FYNNEI. Full variable domain (outside the CDR3, taken from reference TRBV2 and TRBJ2-2): EPEVTQTPSHQVTQMGQEVILRCVPISNHLYFYWYRQILGQKVEFLVSFYNNEISEKSEIFDDQFSVERPDGSNFTLKIRSTKLEDSAMYFCASSDYGAGGRLGELFFGEGSRLTVL.

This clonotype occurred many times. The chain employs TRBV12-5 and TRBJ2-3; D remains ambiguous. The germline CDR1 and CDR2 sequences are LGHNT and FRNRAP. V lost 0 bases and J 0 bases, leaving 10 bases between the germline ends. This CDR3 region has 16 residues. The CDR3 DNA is TGTGCTAGTGGTTTGGTACGAATAAGTAGCACAGATACGCAGTATTTT. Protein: CASGLVRISSTDTQYF. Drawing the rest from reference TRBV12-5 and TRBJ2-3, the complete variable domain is DARVTQTPRHKVTEMGQEVTMRCQPILGHNTVFWYRQTMMQGLELLAYFRNRAPLDDSGMPKDRFSAEMPDATLATLKIQPSEPRDSAVYFCASGLVRISSTDTQYFGPGTRLTVL.

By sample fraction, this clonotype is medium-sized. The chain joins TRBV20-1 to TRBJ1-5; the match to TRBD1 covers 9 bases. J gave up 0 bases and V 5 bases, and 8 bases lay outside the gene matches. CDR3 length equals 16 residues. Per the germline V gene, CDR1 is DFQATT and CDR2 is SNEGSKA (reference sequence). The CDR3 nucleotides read TGCAGTGCTTCCGACAGGGGGTCTTATAGCAATCAGCCCCAGCATTTT. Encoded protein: CSASDRGSYSNQPQHF.

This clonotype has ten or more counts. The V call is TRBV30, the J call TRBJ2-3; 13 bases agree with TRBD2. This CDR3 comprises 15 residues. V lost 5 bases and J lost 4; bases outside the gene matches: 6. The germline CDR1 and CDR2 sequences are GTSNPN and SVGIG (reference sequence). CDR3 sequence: CAWDVGLAGADTQYF. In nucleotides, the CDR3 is TGTGCCTGGGATGTCGGACTAGCGGGAGCAGATACGCAGTATTTT.

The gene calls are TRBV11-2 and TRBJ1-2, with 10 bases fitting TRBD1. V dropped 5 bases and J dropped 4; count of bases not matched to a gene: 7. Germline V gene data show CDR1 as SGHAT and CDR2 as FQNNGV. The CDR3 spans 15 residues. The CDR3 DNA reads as TGTGCCAGCAGCCGGGGGGGACAGGGGATCTATGGCTACACCTTC. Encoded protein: CASSRGGQGIYGYTF.

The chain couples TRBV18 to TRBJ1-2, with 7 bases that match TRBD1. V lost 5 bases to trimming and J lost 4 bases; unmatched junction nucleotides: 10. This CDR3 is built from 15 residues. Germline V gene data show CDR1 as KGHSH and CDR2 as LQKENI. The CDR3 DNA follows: TGTGCCAGCTCATCCATAACAGGGGCAACCTATGGCTACACCTTC. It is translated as CASSSITGATYGYTF.

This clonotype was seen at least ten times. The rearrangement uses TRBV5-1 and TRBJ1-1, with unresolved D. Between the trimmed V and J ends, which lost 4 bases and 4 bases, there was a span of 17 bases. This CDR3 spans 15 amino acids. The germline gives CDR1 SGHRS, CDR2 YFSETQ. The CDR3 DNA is TGCGCCAGCAGCCCGCGAGGGAGCCGCGGCACTGAAGCTTTCTTT. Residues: CASSPRGSRGTEAFF.

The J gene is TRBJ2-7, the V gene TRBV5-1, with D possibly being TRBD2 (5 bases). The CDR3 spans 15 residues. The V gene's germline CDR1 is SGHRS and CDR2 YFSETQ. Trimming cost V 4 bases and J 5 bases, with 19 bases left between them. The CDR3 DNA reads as TGCGCCAGCAGCCTGGACCGGGGAGCAGGAAACGAGCAGTACTTC. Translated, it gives CASSLDRGAGNEQYF. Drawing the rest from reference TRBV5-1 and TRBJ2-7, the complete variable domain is KAGVTQTPRYLIKTRGQQVTLSCSPISGHRSVSWYQQTPGQGLQFLFEYFSETQRNKGNFPGRFSGRQFSNSRSEMNVSTLELGDSALYLCASSLDRGAGNEQYFGPGTRLTVT.

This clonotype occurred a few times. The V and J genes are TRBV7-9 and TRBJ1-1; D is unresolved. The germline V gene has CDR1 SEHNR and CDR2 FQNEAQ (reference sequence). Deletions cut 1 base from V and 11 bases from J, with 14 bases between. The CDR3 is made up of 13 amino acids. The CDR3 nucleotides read TGTGCCAGCAGCTTAGAAGGCTCGGGGTCGGCTTTCTTT. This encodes CASSLEGSGSAFF.

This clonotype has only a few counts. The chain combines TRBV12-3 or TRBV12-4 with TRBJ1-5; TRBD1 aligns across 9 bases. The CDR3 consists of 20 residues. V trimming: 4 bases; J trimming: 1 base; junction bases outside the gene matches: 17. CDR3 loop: CASSSRRDRETNWSNQPQHF. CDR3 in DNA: TGTGCCAGCAGTTCCCGAAGGGACAGGGAGACGAATTGGAGCAATCAGCCCCAGCATTTT.

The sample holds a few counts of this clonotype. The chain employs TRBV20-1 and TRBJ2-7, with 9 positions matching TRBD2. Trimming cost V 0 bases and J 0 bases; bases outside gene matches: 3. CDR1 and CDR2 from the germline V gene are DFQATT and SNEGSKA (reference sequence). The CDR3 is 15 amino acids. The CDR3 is CSARDLAGSSYEQYF. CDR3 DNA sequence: TGCAGTGCTAGAGACCTAGCGGGGAGCTCCTACGAGCAGTACTTC.

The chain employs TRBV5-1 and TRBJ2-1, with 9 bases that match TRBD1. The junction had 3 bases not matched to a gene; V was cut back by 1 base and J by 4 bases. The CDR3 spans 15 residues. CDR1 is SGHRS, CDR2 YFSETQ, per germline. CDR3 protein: CASSLQDRGYNEQFF. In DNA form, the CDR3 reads TGCGCCAGCAGCTTGCAGGACAGGGGTTACAATGAGCAGTTCTTC.

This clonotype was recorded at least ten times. The CDR3 loop is CSARDAFRGDTEAFF. In DNA form, the CDR3 reads TGCAGTGCTAGAGATGCTTTCAGGGGGGACACTGAAGCTTTCTTT. The gene calls are TRBV20-1 and TRBJ1-1, with TRBD1 identical over 7 bases. The CDR3 is made up of 15 amino acids. J gave up 3 bases and V 0 bases, and 7 bases lay outside the gene matches. Germline CDR1 and CDR2: DFQATT and SNEGSKA (reference sequence).

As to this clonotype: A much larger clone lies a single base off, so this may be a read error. The CDR3 region is CASNRIDYEQYF. DNA for the CDR3: TGTGCCAGCAACCGTATCGACTACGAGCAGTACTTC. The chain is built from TRBV12-3 or TRBV12-4 and TRBJ2-7; D gene unclear. This CDR3 is 12 amino acids long. Trimming cost V 7 bases and J 3 bases, with 10 bases left between them.

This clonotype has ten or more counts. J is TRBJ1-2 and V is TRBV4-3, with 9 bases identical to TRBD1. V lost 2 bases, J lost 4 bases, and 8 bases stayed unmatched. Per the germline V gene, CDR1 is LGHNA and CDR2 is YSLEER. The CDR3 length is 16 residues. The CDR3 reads CASSQYRTGEGYGYTF. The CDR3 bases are TGCGCCAGCAGCCAATACCGGACAGGGGAGGGCTATGGCTACACCTTC.

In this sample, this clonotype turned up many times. Here the CDR3 reads CASSITFDAQVGEQFF. CDR3 nucleotide sequence: TGTGCCAGCAGCATAACCTTTGACGCCCAGGTTGGTGAGCAGTTCTTC. The genes are TRBV7-2 and TRBJ2-1; D uncertain. Germline loops: CDR1 SGHTA, CDR2 FQGNSA. V lost 5 bases, J lost 9 bases, and 23 bases lay in between. The CDR3 totals 16 residues.

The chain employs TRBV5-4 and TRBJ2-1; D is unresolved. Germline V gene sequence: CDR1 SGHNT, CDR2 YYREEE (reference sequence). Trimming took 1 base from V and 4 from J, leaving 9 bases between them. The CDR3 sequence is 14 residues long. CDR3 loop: CASSLYGSYNEQFF. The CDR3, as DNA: TGTGCCAGCAGCTTGTATGGCAGTTACAATGAGCAGTTCTTC.

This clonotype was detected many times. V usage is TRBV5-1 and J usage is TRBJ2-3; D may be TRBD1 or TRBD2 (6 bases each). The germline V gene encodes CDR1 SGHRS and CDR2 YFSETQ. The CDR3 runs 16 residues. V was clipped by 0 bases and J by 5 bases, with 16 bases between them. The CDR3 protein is CASSLASGALGDTQYF. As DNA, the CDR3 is TGCGCCAGCAGCTTGGCTTCGGGGGCCCTGGGAGATACGCAGTATTTT.

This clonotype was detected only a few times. CDR3 sequence (DNA): TGTGCCAGCAGCCTCCGCGGGCCCTACAATGAGCAGTTCTTC. Amino acid sequence: CASSLRGPYNEQFF. V gene TRBV7-2 combines with J gene TRBJ2-1; TRBD2 might be the D (5 bases). The V end lost 5 bases, the J end lost 2 bases, and 10 bases lay between the germline ends. CDR3 length: 14 amino acids. Germline V gives CDR1 SGHTA, CDR2 FQGNSA.

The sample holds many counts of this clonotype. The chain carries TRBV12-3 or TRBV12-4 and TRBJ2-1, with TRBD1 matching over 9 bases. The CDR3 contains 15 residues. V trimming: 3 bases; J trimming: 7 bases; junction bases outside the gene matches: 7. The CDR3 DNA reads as TGTGCCAGCAGTTTGCCGGGACAGGGAGGTAATGAGCAGTTCTTC. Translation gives CASSLPGQGGNEQFF.

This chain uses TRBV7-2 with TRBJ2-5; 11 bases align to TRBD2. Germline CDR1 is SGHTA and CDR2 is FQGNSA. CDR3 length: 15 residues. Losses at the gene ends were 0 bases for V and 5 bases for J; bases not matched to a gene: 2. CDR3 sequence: CASSLASGGVETQYF. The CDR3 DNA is TGTGCCAGCAGCTTAGCTAGCGGGGGGGTTGAGACCCAGTACTTC. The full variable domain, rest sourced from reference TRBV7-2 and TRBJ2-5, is GAGVSQSPSNKVTEKGKDVELRCDPISGHTALYWYRQSLGQGLEFLIYFQGNSAPDKSGLPSDRFSAERTGGSVSTLTIQRTQQEDSAVYLCASSLASGGVETQYFGPGTRLLVL.

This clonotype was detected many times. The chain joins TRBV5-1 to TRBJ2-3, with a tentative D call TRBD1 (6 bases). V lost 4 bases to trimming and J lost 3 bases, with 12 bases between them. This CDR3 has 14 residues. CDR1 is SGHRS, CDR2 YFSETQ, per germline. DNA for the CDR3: TGCGCCAGCAGCCGTAACAGGGATACAGATACGCAGTATTTT. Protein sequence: CASSRNRDTDTQYF.

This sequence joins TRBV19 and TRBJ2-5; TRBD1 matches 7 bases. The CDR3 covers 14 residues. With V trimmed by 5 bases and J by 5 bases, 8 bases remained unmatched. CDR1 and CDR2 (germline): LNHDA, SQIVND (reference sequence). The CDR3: CASSPTGSVETQYF. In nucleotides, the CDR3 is TGTGCCAGTAGTCCGACAGGGTCCGTCGAGACCCAGTACTTC.

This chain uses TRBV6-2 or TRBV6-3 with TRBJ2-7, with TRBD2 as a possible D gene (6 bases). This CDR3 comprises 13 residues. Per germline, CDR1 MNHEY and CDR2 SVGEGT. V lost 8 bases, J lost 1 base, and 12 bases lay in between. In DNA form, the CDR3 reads TGTGCCAGCCTCTTGGGGGGTTCCTACGAGCAGTACTTC. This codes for CASLLGGSYEQYF.

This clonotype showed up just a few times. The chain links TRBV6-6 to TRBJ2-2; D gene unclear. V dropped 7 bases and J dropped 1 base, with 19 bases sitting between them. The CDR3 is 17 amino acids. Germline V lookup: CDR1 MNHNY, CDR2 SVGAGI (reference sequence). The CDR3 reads CASTLRFQRMNTGELFF. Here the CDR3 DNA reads TGTGCCAGCACCCTACGTTTTCAGCGAATGAACACCGGGGAGCTGTTTTTT.

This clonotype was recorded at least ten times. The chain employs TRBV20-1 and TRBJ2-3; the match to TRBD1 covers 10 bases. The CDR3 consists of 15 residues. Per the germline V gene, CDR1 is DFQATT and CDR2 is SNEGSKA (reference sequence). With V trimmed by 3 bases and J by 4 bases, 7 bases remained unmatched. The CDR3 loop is CSASHRDRGADTQYF. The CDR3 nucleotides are TGCAGTGCTAGTCACAGGGACAGGGGCGCAGATACGCAGTATTTT.

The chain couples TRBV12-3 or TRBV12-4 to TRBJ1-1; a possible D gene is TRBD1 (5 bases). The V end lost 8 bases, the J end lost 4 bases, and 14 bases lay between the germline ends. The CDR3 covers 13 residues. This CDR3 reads CASQFRGVTEAFF. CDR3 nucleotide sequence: TGTGCCAGCCAGTTCCGGGGGGTCACTGAAGCTTTCTTT.

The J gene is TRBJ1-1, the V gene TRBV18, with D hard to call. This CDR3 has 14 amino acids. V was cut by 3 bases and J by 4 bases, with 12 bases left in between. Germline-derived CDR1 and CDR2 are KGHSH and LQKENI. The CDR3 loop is CASSPEGFGTEAFF. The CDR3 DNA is TGTGCCAGCTCACCGGAGGGATTTGGCACTGAAGCTTTCTTT. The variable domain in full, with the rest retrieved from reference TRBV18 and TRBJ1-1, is NAGVMQNPRHLVRRRGQEARLRCSPMKGHSHVYWYRQLPEEGLKFMVYLQKENIIDESGMPKERFSAEFPKEGPSILRIQQVVRGDSAAYFCASSPEGFGTEAFFGQGTRLTVV.

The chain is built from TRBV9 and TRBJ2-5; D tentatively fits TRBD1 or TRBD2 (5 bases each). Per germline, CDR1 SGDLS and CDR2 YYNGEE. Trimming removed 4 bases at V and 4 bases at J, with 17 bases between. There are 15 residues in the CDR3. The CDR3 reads CASSPDGQGRETQYF. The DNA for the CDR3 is TGTGCCAGCAGCCCAGACGGGCAGGGACGAGAGACCCAGTACTTC. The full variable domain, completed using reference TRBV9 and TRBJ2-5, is DSGVTQTPKHLITATGQRVTLRCSPRSGDLSVYWYQQSLDQGLQFLIQYYNGEERAKGNILERFSAQQFPDLHSELNLSSLELGDSALYFCASSPDGQGRETQYFGPGTRLLVL.